A single sample gave rise to the 25 T cell receptor beta chains below, sequenced in a study of monozygotic twins with inflammatory bowel disease. TCRdb reanalyzed the 5' RACE reads, giving one entry per CDR3 protein sequence and no DNA. The sample table sets out hundreds of thousands of distinct CDR3 sequences. Sequencing was done on a sample of blood. The receptors come from a human donor with ulcerative colitis or Crohn's disease, or a healthy co-twin of an affected twin (not recorded which).

The V gene is TRBV7-6, the J gene TRBJ1-3; TCRdb designates TRBD1, a call that cannot be tested without DNA. The germline V gene encodes CDR1 SGHVS and CDR2 FNYEAQ. There are 14 residues in the CDR3. This CDR3 reads CASSLARGASTIYF.

The gene calls are TRBV11-2 and TRBJ2-3; TCRdb's assignment of TRBD1 cannot be checked, as there is no DNA. The CDR3 is made up of 15 amino acids. CDR1 and CDR2 from the germline V gene are SGHAT and FQNNGV. The chain's CDR3 is CASSWTGTSTDTQYF.

The chain recombines TRBV12-5 with TRBJ2-1. From germline, CDR1 is LGHNT and CDR2 FRNRAP. The CDR3 totals 13 residues. CDR3 in amino acids: CASGLSGYNEQFF.

The chain carries TRBV29-1 and TRBJ1-1; TCRdb's D call of TRBD1 is untestable without DNA. Germline V lookup: CDR1 SQVTM, CDR2 ANQGSEA. The CDR3 totals 13 residues. This CDR3 is CSGTGRANTEAFF.

The chain uses TRBV5-1 and TRBJ2-2. The CDR3 has 15 residues. CDR1 and CDR2 from the germline V gene are SGHRS and YFSETQ. The CDR3: CASSLDRGNTGELFF.

The V gene is TRBV4-2, the J gene TRBJ2-3. This CDR3 is 15 amino acids long. Germline loops: CDR1 LGHNA, CDR2 YNFKEQ. The chain's CDR3 is CASSQDPSSTDTQYF.

The chain combines TRBV29-1 with TRBJ2-7. Germline CDR1 and CDR2: SQVTM and ANQGSEA. This CDR3 has 13 amino acids. CDR3 sequence: CSVEDGQSYEQYF.

This chain connects TRBV6-6 to TRBJ2-3; TCRdb reports TRBD1, a call that lacks DNA to check it against. The length of the CDR3 is 14 residues. CDR1 and CDR2 (germline): MNHNY, SVGAGI (reference sequence). The CDR3 sequence: CASSPGTGVDTQYF.

V and J are TRBV7-9 and TRBJ2-2; as DNA is missing, the TRBD1 call by TCRdb cannot be tested. This CDR3 comprises 16 residues. Germline lookup yields CDR1 SEHNR and CDR2 FQNEAQ (reference sequence). CDR3 loop: CASSPGGQGSAGELFF.

V usage is TRBV4-1 and J usage is TRBJ2-1; the TRBD1 assignment by TCRdb is unverifiable without DNA. From germline, CDR1 is MGHRA and CDR2 YSYEKL. The CDR3 contains 19 residues. The CDR3 sequence: CASSQEGSGGMVSYNEQFF.

This chain uses TRBV20-1 with TRBJ2-1; no DNA is available, so the TRBD2 call from TCRdb remains unchecked. The CDR3 loop spans 15 amino acids. Germline assignment: CDR1 DFQATT and CDR2 SNEGSKA (reference sequence). The CDR3 protein is CSATTSGGVYNEQFF.

The gene calls are TRBV5-6 and TRBJ2-7. This CDR3 has 17 amino acids. Germline loops: CDR1 SGHDT, CDR2 YYEEEE. The CDR3 spells CASSLLRDPKSSYEQYF.

The CDR3 spells CASQGTSGRTGELFF. The V call is TRBV5-1, the J call TRBJ2-2; there is no DNA to check the TCRdb D call of TRBD2. Per germline, CDR1 SGHRS and CDR2 YFSETQ. CDR3 length equals 15 residues.

The CDR3 region is CASSAREIERETQYF. The chain joins TRBV11-2 to TRBJ2-5. The germline V gene encodes CDR1 SGHAT and CDR2 FQNNGV. CDR3 length: 15 amino acids. Based on the CDR3 plus reference TRBV11-2 and TRBJ2-5, the full variable domain is EAGVAQSPRYKIIEKRQSVAFWCNPISGHATLYWYQQILGQGPKLLIQFQNNGVVDDSQLPKDRFSAERLKGVDSTLKIQPAKLEDSAVYLCASSAREIERETQYFGPGTRLLVL.

This CDR3 is CASSPPNRDHEQFF. The chain carries TRBV19 and TRBJ2-1; TCRdb's D call of TRBD1 is untestable without DNA. The length of the CDR3 is 14 residues. The germline CDR1 and CDR2 sequences are LNHDA and SQIVND (reference sequence).

The rearrangement links TRBV10-3 to TRBJ2-7; the D call from TCRdb, TRBD2, cannot be confirmed without DNA. The V gene's germline CDR1 is ENHRY and CDR2 SYGVKD. The CDR3 contains 15 residues. CDR3 region: CAISGGSGLPYEQYF.

The chain combines TRBV7-9 with TRBJ2-1; absent DNA, TCRdb's TRBD2 call cannot be checked. The CDR3 contains 16 residues. The germline CDR1 and CDR2 sequences are SEHNR and FQNEAQ (reference sequence). This CDR3 is CASSLIERFSYNEQFF. The full variable domain, its missing parts supplied by reference TRBV7-9 and TRBJ2-1, is DTGVSQNPRHKITKRGQNVTFRCDPISEHNRLYWYRQTLGQGPEFLTYFQNEAQLEKSRLLSDRFSAERPKGSFSTLEIQRTEQGDSAMYLCASSLIERFSYNEQFFGPGTRLTVL.

V is TRBV20-1 and J is TRBJ2-2; TCRdb selects TRBD2, and the lack of DNA leaves this call unchecked. Germline values: CDR1 DFQATT, CDR2 SNEGSKA (reference sequence). The CDR3 covers 15 residues. The chain's CDR3 is CSAEGVAGATGELFF.

CDR3 protein: CASKEATGGNTMYF. This chain connects TRBV6-6 to TRBJ1-3; TCRdb picks TRBD1, but there is no DNA to check that call. This CDR3 has 14 residues. Germline V gene lookup returns CDR1 MNHNY and CDR2 SVGAGI (reference sequence).

This rearrangement joins TRBV7-2 to TRBJ1-5; TCRdb calls TRBD1, which cannot be checked without DNA. The CDR3 has 16 amino acids. Germline CDR1 is SGHTA and CDR2 is FQGNSA. The CDR3 is CASSLENREVNQPQHF.

The chain employs TRBV11-2 and TRBJ1-2. The CDR3 contains 14 residues. The germline gives CDR1 SGHAT, CDR2 FQNNGV. CDR3 protein: CASSLDRYNYGYTF.

This chain joins TRBV20-1 and TRBJ2-7. CDR1 and CDR2 (germline): DFQATT, SNEGSKA (reference sequence). This CDR3 has 11 amino acids. CDR3 sequence: CSARVGWEQYF.

V is TRBV20-1 and J is TRBJ1-2. The CDR3 runs to 13 residues. In germline, CDR1 is DFQATT, CDR2 SNEGSKA (reference sequence). CDR3 residues: CSARRQGRVGYTF.

The chain carries TRBV5-5 and TRBJ2-3; TCRdb proposes TRBD1, but this gene call is untestable without DNA. The CDR3 is 15 residues long. Germline V CDR1 and CDR2: SGHKS, YYEKEE (reference sequence). CDR3 in amino acids: CASSLGPGDGDTQYF. The whole variable domain, filled in from reference TRBV5-5 and TRBJ2-3, reads DAGVTQSPTHLIKTRGQQVTLRCSPISGHKSVSWYQQVLGQGPQFIFQYYEKEERGRGNFPDRFSARQFPNYSSELNVNALLLGDSALYLCASSLGPGDGDTQYFGPGTRLTVL.

The rearrangement joins TRBV10-3 to TRBJ2-7; the TRBD1 assignment by TCRdb is unverifiable without DNA. This CDR3 is 14 amino acids long. CDR1 and CDR2 (germline): ENHRY, SYGVKD. CDR3 amino acids: CAISFDRYSYEQYF.